This T cell receptor beta chain was profiled in a study of blood T cell repertoires in COVID-19 (TCRdb year 2020). Concerning the study at large: Collaborator samples came from the United States, Italy and Spain and covered acute and convalescent phases of COVID-19. The prospective study material was composed of cDNA or gDNA derived from T cells, B-cell-depleted T cells, or PBMCs. The dataset comprised deeply sampled blood TCRbeta repertoires from subjects exposed to, actively infected with, or recovered from COVID-19. A freely available public database, intended as a resource for researchers studying the immune response to SARS-CoV-2, is where the repertoires were released. The samples were drawn from two sources: the first 160 participants of the ongoing ImmuneRACE study, and about 1,300 subjects contributed by 6 global collaborators. The sample metadata nearly always contained a de-identified subject ID, COVID-19 status, age in years and sex. Where available, HLA class I and class II types were obtained from metadata supplied by the sample provider rather than from assay-based typing. Overall study outcomes, separate from this receptor: Clinical and demographic metadata were provided uncurated, with the amount varying by source and participant.

The immunoSEQ Assay, a bias-controlled multiplex PCR, was used to amplify TCRbeta CDR3 regions from genomic DNA. The original pipeline was this. The number of nucleated cells in each sample was estimated by amplification of reference gene primers within the assay. Sequence reads were collapsed and filtered to measure the absolute abundance of every unique TCRbeta CDR3 rearrangement. Productive Simpson clonality was computed per sample as the square root of Simpson's diversity index over productive rearrangements. This immuneACCESS table, as held by TCRdb, lists in-frame sequences with V and J called but not all clones. Of the missing ones, under half trace to an unresolved V gene in checked studies; the others have no known cause. Clone size and the V and J calls come from that table; the DNA yielded D and trimming. The sample table records under 200,000 clones; roughly nine tenths of these occur just once. Of the sample, about 0.95% is held by the ten largest clones.

Comment on this clone: The clone's antigen remains unknown. Qualities for individual bases were not recorded, and no much larger clone is one base off.

According to the germline V gene (reference sequence), CDR1 reads LNHDA and CDR2 reads SQIVND. The CDR3, from cysteine to phenylalanine, totals 18 residues. Just the 54-base CDR3 DNA is kept, in frame starting at base 1. The junction shows trimming of 5 bases on V and 4 bases on J, and the gene matches do not reach 11 bases of it. The collaborating institutions used their own protocols to collect whole blood in K2EDTA tubes. For TCRbeta analysis, collaborators shipped samples as frozen whole blood, isolated PBMCs, or DNA extracted from either of those sample types. This clonotype was obtained from a man aged 18 to 29 with acute or convalescent COVID-19. The chain employs TRBV19 and TRBJ2-1; 13 bases in the junction line up with TRBD2. Sequenced input: peripheral blood. The nucleotide sequence is TGTGCCAGTAGTCCTACTAGCGGGGGGGCATGGCGGTACAATGAGCAGTTCTTC. Its product reads: CASSPTSGGAWRYNEQFF.